The 27 T cell receptor beta chains below were found in one sample sequenced in a study of CD8 T cells in Susac syndrome. Roughly 0.45 to 1 ug RNA was reverse transcribed with random hexamers. Each CDR3 protein gets one entry after TCRdb re-called the immunoSEQ multiplex PCR reads with MiXCR. Found here are roughly 110,000 distinct CDR3 sequences, 92% of them singletons; the top ten hold around 0.15%. The sequencing input was CD4+ T cells from PBMCs. Receptors were obtained from a human donor in good health.

The chain links TRBV30 to TRBJ2-7; D call uncertain. The CDR3 extends over 12 amino acids. Germline CDR1 is GTSNPN and CDR2 is SVGIG (reference sequence). Trimming pared 2 bases from V and 1 base from J, leaving 6 bases between. The CDR3: CAWSFRSYEQYF. CDR3 bases: TGTGCCTGGAGTTTCAGATCCTACGAGCAGTACTTC. The variable domain in full, with the rest retrieved from reference TRBV30 and TRBJ2-7, is SQTIHQWPATLVQPVGSPLSLECTVEGTSNPNLYWYRQAAGRGLQLLFYSVGIGQISSEVPQNLSASRPQDRQFILSSKKLLLSDSGFYLCAWSFRSYEQYFGPGTRLTVT.

The chain has TRBV16 and TRBJ2-7; 9 nucleotides match TRBD1. CDR1 is KGHSY and CDR2 is FQNENV in the germline V gene. V shed 1 base and J 1 base; nucleotides not matched to a gene: 8. The CDR3 contains 17 residues. The CDR3 protein is CASSQWGIGQGSYEQYF. The CDR3 region has the DNA TGTGCCAGCAGCCAATGGGGGATCGGACAGGGGTCCTACGAGCAGTACTTC.

This chain joins TRBV7-9 and TRBJ1-1, with unresolved D. Per germline, CDR1 SEHNR and CDR2 FQNEAQ (reference sequence). The CDR3 spans 13 residues. V dropped 5 bases and J dropped 4 bases, with 11 bases sitting between them. This CDR3 is CASSPALGTEAFF. CDR3 bases: TGTGCCAGCAGCCCCGCTCTGGGCACTGAAGCTTTCTTT.

This rearrangement joins TRBV2 to TRBJ2-1; 7 nucleotides agree with TRBD1. The CDR3 is 12 amino acids. Germline-derived CDR1 and CDR2 are SNHLY and FYNNEI. J gave up 6 bases and V 6 bases, and 2 bases lay outside the gene matches. CDR3 DNA sequence: TGTGCCAGCAGCCGGGACAGCAATGAGCAGTTCTTC. Translated, it gives CASSRDSNEQFF.

The chain couples TRBV11-2 to TRBJ2-7; D is uncertain. Germline values: CDR1 SGHAT, CDR2 FQNNGV. The CDR3 is made up of 12 amino acids. V was trimmed by 5 bases and J by 2 bases, leaving 7 bases between them. The DNA for the CDR3 is TGTGCCAGCAGCCGGCTAACCTACGAGCAGTACTTC. Its protein product is CASSRLTYEQYF.

The chain is built from TRBV7-2 and TRBJ2-1; 9 bases agree with TRBD2. CDR1 and CDR2 from the germline V gene are SGHTA and FQGNSA. The CDR3 is made up of 16 amino acids. After removal of 5 bases from V and 9 bases from J, the junction contained 14 bases not matched to a gene. In DNA, the CDR3 is TGTGCCAGCAGCCTTTATAGCGGGGGCCTAAGGAGTGAGCAGTTCTTC. Translation: CASSLYSGGLRSEQFF. Combining the CDR3 with reference TRBV7-2 and TRBJ2-1 gives the whole variable domain GAGVSQSPSNKVTEKGKDVELRCDPISGHTALYWYRQSLGQGLEFLIYFQGNSAPDKSGLPSDRFSAERTGGSVSTLTIQRTQQEDSAVYLCASSLYSGGLRSEQFFGPGTRLTVL.

The chain recombines TRBV5-1 with TRBJ1-2; D perhaps matches TRBD1 (6 bases). V lost 0 bases and J lost 5, with 11 bases in between. This CDR3 region has 14 residues. Germline CDR1 SGHRS, CDR2 YFSETQ. The CDR3 DNA is TGCGCCAGCAGCTTGGCGCTCCAGGGGTATGGCTACACCTTC. This encodes CASSLALQGYGYTF.

The J gene is TRBJ2-7, the V gene TRBV7-2; 12 bases line up with TRBD2. Germline CDR1 is SGHTA and CDR2 is FQGNSA. The CDR3 is 15 residues long. J lost 4 bases, V lost 3 bases, and 4 bases had no gene match. As DNA, the CDR3 is TGTGCCAGCAGCTTTACCGGGACTAGCGGGTACGAGCAGTACTTC. Translated: CASSFTGTSGYEQYF.

The chain combines TRBV10-3 with TRBJ2-7; D unresolved. Germline V gene sequence: CDR1 ENHRY, CDR2 SYGVKD. CDR3 size: 15 residues. Trimming left V 2 bases short and J 2 bases short, with 13 bases between. The CDR3 reads CAISEPTTSTYEQYF. DNA of the CDR3: TGTGCCATCAGTGAGCCTACGACTTCTACCTACGAGCAGTACTTC.

The CDR3 sequence: CASTQGPANTEAFF. Written as DNA, the CDR3 is TGTGCCAGCACCCAAGGCCCTGCGAACACTGAAGCTTTCTTT. The chain links TRBV7-3 to TRBJ1-1; D ambiguous. The CDR3 spans 14 residues. V shed 7 bases and J shed 1 base, with 13 bases lying between them. Looked up from germline, CDR1 is SGHTA and CDR2 is FQGTGA.

The V gene is TRBV29-1, the J gene TRBJ1-2, with 9 bases fitting TRBD1. V shed 4 bases, J shed 2 bases, and the junction held 8 bases outside the gene matches. The length of the CDR3 is 15 residues. Germline V lookup: CDR1 SQVTM, CDR2 ANQGSEA. The DNA of the CDR3 is TGCAGCGTTGGTAAACTACAGGGGGCGAACTATGGCTACACCTTC. Protein sequence: CSVGKLQGANYGYTF.

This chain connects TRBV20-1 to TRBJ1-2, with 7 bases aligning to TRBD1. Trimming at V came to 2 bases and at J to 7 bases, leaving 7 bases not matched to a gene. The CDR3 contains 13 residues. Germline assignment: CDR1 DFQATT and CDR2 SNEGSKA (reference sequence). The CDR3 DNA sequence: TGCAGTGCTAGACTGGAGGGGGCGGGTGGCTACACCTTC. This codes for CSARLEGAGGYTF.

This chain uses TRBV27 with TRBJ1-2; D may be TRBD1 (6 bases). The CDR3 totals 13 residues. The germline V gene has CDR1 MNHEY and CDR2 SMNVEV (reference sequence). Trimming removed 5 bases at V and 8 bases at J, with 15 bases between. CDR3 loop: CASSKGTHQGYTF. DNA for the CDR3: TGTGCCAGCAGTAAAGGGACACATCAGGGCTACACCTTC.

This sequence joins TRBV9 and TRBJ2-5, with a tentative D call TRBD2 (5 bases). The germline V gene encodes CDR1 SGDLS and CDR2 YYNGEE. The CDR3 totals 13 residues. V lost 0 bases and J lost 6, with 9 bases in between. The CDR3 bases are TGTGCCAGCAGCGTAGGGGAGCTGAAGACCCAGTACTTC. The encoded protein is CASSVGELKTQYF.

The chain carries TRBV10-3 and TRBJ2-2; D not certain. The CDR3 is 15 amino acids. Trimming shortened V by 0 bases and J by 3 bases, and 8 bases separated the two germline ends. Germline V gene sequence: CDR1 ENHRY, CDR2 SYGVKD. Here the CDR3 reads CAISESKLYTGELFF. The CDR3 DNA sequence: TGTGCCATCAGTGAGTCGAAACTTTACACCGGGGAGCTGTTTTTT.

J is TRBJ1-2 and V is TRBV29-1, with D perhaps matching TRBD1 (6 bases). With 6 bases removed from V and 5 bases from J, the gap between germline ends came to 16 bases. Per germline, CDR1 SQVTM and CDR2 ANQGSEA. CDR3 length: 13 residues. The CDR3 bases are TGCAGCGTCGCAGCGGGGGCTCTATATGGCTACACCTTC. Its protein is CSVAAGALYGYTF.

The chain couples TRBV6-1 to TRBJ2-4; 9 positions match TRBD1. This CDR3 is built from 16 residues. Germline V CDR1 and CDR2: MNHNS, SASEGT. Trimming removed 6 bases from V and 0 bases from J; junction bases left unmatched: 6. The CDR3 sequence is CASRPRQGVAKNIQYF. The CDR3 nucleotides are TGTGCCAGCAGGCCCAGACAGGGGGTAGCCAAAAACATTCAGTACTTC.

The rearrangement joins TRBV5-6 to TRBJ2-5; D may match TRBD1 or TRBD2 (5 bases each). Germline CDR1 SGHDT, CDR2 YYEEEE. This CDR3 comprises 12 residues. Trimming left V 6 bases short and J 4 bases short, with 10 bases between. DNA of the CDR3: TGTGCCAGCAACGAGGGACGAGAGACCCAGTACTTC. This sequence encodes CASNEGRETQYF.

This chain links TRBV6-2 or TRBV6-3 with TRBJ2-3; maybe TRBD2 (5 bases). Germline values: CDR1 MNHEY, CDR2 SVGEGT. The CDR3 runs 13 residues. V was shortened by 2 bases and J by 4 bases, with 7 bases between the two germline ends. The CDR3: CASSYGEPDTQYF. The CDR3 DNA sequence: TGTGCCAGCAGTTACGGGGAGCCAGATACGCAGTATTTT.

The V call is TRBV27, the J call TRBJ2-7; 7 bases are a match to TRBD1. V gave up 5 bases and J gave up 3 bases; unmatched junction bases: 4. This CDR3 contains 13 residues. Germline CDR1 and CDR2: MNHEY and SMNVEV (reference sequence). The CDR3 region is CASSTAGGYEQYF. CDR3 nucleotides: TGTGCCAGCAGTACCGCAGGGGGCTACGAGCAGTACTTC.

The rearrangement links TRBV7-2 to TRBJ1-1; 7 bases map to TRBD1. The germline V gene encodes CDR1 SGHTA and CDR2 FQGNSA. The V segment lost 5 bases and the J segment 0 bases; nucleotides outside the gene matches: 12. The CDR3 sequence is 17 residues long. The CDR3 nucleotides read TGTGCCAGCAGCACACAGGGGCGCCATGCGATGAACACTGAAGCTTTCTTT. Residues: CASSTQGRHAMNTEAFF.

This chain joins TRBV6-2 or TRBV6-3 and TRBJ2-3, with 11 positions matching TRBD2. The V gene end was trimmed by 6 bases and the J gene end by 2 bases; junction bases not matched to a gene: 7. Looked up from germline, CDR1 is MNHEY and CDR2 is SVGEGT. The CDR3 is 16 amino acids. The CDR3 DNA is TGTGCCAGCAGCCAAACTAGCGGGGGATTCACAGATACGCAGTATTTT. This sequence encodes CASSQTSGGFTDTQYF.

This clonotype turned up a few times. The gene calls are TRBV18 and TRBJ1-1; D is unclear. The germline V gene has CDR1 KGHSH and CDR2 LQKENI. The CDR3 extends over 13 amino acids. Trimming removed 6 bases from V and 2 bases from J, with 10 bases in between. CDR3 protein: CASSRTGNTEAFF. The CDR3 DNA reads TGTGCCAGCTCTCGGACGGGAAACACTGAAGCTTTCTTT.

The CDR3 loop is CSAREQDRGVRGYTF. CDR3 coding DNA: TGCAGTGCTAGAGAGCAGGACAGGGGAGTGCGAGGCTACACCTTC. The chain carries TRBV20-1 and TRBJ1-2; TRBD1 aligns across 9 bases. The CDR3 has 15 amino acids. V gave up 0 bases and J gave up 8 bases; unmatched junction bases: 10. Germline CDR1 and CDR2: DFQATT and SNEGSKA (reference sequence).

V and J are TRBV28 and TRBJ1-6; tentatively, D is TRBD1 (6 bases). From germline, CDR1 is MDHEN and CDR2 SYDVKM. The V gene lost 5 bases and the J gene lost 10 bases, with 15 bases spanning the gap. This CDR3 region has 14 residues. CDR3 loop: CASSLTGRSSPLHF. The CDR3 DNA follows: TGTGCCAGCAGTCTGACAGGTCGAAGCTCACCCCTCCACTTT.

This chain links TRBV27 with TRBJ1-5; D call uncertain. Between the trimmed V and J ends, which lost 6 bases and 6 bases, there was a span of 12 bases. The V gene's germline CDR1 is MNHEY and CDR2 SMNVEV (reference sequence). The CDR3 is 13 amino acids. CDR3 sequence (DNA): TGTGCCAGCAGCCCCGTAGTGGGTCAGCCCCAGCATTTT. Translating gives CASSPVVGQPQHF.

V usage is TRBV19 and J usage is TRBJ2-1; D not certain. Between the trimmed V and J ends, which lost 6 bases and 3 bases, there was a span of 3 bases. Germline V lookup: CDR1 LNHDA, CDR2 SQIVND (reference sequence). The CDR3 has 11 residues. This CDR3 reads CASRYYNEQFF. The CDR3, as DNA: TGTGCCAGTAGATACTACAATGAGCAGTTCTTC.